One TCR beta chain is described in this entry. Its target is not known. Healthy Russian Caucasian donors spanned ages about 6 to 100 years. This record belongs to a study of blood T cells in healthy people across ages. Findings and caveats of the study: Roughly linear age-related decline in beta diversity appeared, significant by age 40.

Using a J-beta primer mix together with a sample-barcoded 5' primer, a second PCR was run for 7 to 11 cycles. Tagging of each cDNA molecule was performed by a template-switch adaptor with 12 random nucleotides. One entry per CDR3 protein, called by TCRdb with MiXCR from the 5' RACE reads. The sample includes some 1.8 million distinct CDR3 sequences, 30% to 40% of them seen just once. The sequenced material came from blood. The origin of this receptor is a human donor in good health.

CDR3 protein: CASSLDARDSRNIQYF. The CDR3 bases are TGCGCCAGCAGCTTGGACGCCAGGGATAGTAGGAACATTCAGTACTTC. The chain recombines TRBV5-1 with TRBJ2-4; D is perhaps TRBD1 (5 bases). From germline, CDR1 is SGHRS and CDR2 YFSETQ. CDR3 length equals 16 residues. Trimming took off 0 bases at V and 7 bases at J, with 17 bases between the two ends.